This T cell receptor (beta chain) stems from a study of blood T cell repertoires in COVID-19. Study at large: From the United States, Italy and Spain came samples of acute and convalescent COVID-19. From T cells, B-cell-depleted T cells, or PBMCs came the material, which was cDNA or gDNA.

Authors' processing steps: Estimation of nucleated cell counts was performed using reference gene primer amplification. Profiling relied on immunoSEQ multiplex PCR, and the TCRdb table lists in-frame clones only, not all of them. V and J calls and clone size come straight from that table; D and trimming were deduced from the DNA. The table lists 70,000 or so clones, around 76% of them singletons. The CDR3 sequence is 15 residues long. Per the germline V gene, CDR1 is SGHDN and CDR2 is FVKESK. Trimming shortened V by 1 base and J by 2 bases, and 9 bases separated the two germline ends. Source material: peripheral blood. The chain carries TRBV14 and TRBJ1-3; D not resolved. The sequence came from a human donor in a cohort sampled during active COVID-19. CDR3: CASSQVGGAGNTIYF. CDR3 bases: TGTGCCAGCAGCCAAGTTGGAGGCGCTGGAAACACCATATATTTT.